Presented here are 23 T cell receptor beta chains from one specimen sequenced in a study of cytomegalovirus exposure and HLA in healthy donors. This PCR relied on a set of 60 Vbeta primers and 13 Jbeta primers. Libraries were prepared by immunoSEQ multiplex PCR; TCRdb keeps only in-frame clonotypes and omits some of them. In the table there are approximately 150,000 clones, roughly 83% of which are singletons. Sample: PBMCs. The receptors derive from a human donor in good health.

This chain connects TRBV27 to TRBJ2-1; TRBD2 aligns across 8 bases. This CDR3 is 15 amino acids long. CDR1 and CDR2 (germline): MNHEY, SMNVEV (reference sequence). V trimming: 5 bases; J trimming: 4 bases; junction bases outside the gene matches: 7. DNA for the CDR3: TGTGCCAGCAGTCCCGGGACTAGTATTTACAATGAGCAGTTCTTC. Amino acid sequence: CASSPGTSIYNEQFF.

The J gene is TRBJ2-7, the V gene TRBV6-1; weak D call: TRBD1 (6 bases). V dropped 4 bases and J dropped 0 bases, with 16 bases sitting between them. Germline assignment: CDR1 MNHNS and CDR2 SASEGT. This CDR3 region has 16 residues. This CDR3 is CASSVALQGPSYEQYF. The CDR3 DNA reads TGTGCCAGCAGTGTAGCCTTACAGGGACCCTCCTACGAGCAGTACTTC.

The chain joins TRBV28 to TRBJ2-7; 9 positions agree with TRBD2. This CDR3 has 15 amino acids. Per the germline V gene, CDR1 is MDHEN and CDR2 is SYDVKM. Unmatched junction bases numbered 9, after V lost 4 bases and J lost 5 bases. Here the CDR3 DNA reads TGTGCCAGCAGTTCGATTAGCGGGAGTATCGACGAGCAGTACTTC. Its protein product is CASSSISGSIDEQYF.

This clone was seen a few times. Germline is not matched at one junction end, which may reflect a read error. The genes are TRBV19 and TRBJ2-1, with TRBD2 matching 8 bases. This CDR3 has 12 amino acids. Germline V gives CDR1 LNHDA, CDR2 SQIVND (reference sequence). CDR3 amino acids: CASRIAGNEQFF. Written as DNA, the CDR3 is TGTGCCAGTAGGATAGCGGGGAATGAGCAGTTCTTC. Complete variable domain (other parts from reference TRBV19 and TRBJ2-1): DGGITQSPKYLFRKEGQNVTLSCEQNLNHDAMYWYRQDPGQGLRLIYYSQIVNDFQKGDIAEGYSVSREKKESFPLTVTSAQKNPTAFYLCASRIAGNEQFFGPGTRLTVL.

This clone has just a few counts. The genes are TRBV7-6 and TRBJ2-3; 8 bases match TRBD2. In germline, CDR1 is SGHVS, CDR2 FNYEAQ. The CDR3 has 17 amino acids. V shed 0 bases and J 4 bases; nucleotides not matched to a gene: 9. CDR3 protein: CASSLAAGGSVADTQYF. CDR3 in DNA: TGTGCCAGCAGCTTAGCCGCGGGGGGCTCCGTGGCAGATACGCAGTATTTT.

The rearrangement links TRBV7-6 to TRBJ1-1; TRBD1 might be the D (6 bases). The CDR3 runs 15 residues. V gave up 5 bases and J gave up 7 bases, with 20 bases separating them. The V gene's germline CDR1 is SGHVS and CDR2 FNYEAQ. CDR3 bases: TGTGCCAGCAGCCTAGGAGGTGGGGGCTATGGTGAAGCTTTCTTT. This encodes CASSLGGGGYGEAFF.

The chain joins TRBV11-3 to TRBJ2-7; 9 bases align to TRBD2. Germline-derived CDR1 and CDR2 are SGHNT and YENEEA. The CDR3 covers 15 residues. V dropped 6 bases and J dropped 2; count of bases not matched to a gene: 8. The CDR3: CASSSAGGPTYEQYF. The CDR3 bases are TGTGCCAGCAGTTCCGCGGGGGGGCCAACCTACGAGCAGTACTTC.

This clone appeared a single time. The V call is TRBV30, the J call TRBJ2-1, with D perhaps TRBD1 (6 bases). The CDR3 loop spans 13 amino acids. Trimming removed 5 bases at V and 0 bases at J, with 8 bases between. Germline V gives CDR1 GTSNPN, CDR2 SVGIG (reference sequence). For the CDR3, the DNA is TGTGCCTGGTCAGGGGTCTCCTACAATGAGCAGTTCTTC. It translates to CAWSGVSYNEQFF.

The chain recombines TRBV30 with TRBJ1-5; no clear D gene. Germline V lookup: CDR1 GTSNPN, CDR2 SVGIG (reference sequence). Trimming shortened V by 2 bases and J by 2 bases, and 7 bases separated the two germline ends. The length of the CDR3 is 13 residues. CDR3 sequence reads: CAWSTGRNQPQHF. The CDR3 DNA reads TGTGCCTGGAGTACTGGGCGCAATCAGCCCCAGCATTTT.

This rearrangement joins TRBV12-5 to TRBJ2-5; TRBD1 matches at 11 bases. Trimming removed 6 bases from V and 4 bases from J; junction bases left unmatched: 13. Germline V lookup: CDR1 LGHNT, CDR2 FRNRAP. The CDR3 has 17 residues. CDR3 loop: CASGDPGQGGLLETQYF. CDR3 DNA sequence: TGTGCTAGTGGAGACCCGGGACAGGGGGGATTATTAGAGACCCAGTACTTC.

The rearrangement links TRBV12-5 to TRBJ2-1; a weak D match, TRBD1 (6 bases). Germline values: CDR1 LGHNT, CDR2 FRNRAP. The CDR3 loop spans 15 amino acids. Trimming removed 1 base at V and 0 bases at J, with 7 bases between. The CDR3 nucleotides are TGTGCTAGTGGTTTGGACAGGGCCTCCTACAATGAGCAGTTCTTC. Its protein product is CASGLDRASYNEQFF.

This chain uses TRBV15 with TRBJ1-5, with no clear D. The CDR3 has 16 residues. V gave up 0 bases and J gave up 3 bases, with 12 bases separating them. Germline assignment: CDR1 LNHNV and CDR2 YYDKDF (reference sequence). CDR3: CATSRDRSVFNQPQHF. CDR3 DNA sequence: TGTGCCACCAGCAGAGATAGAAGCGTATTCAATCAGCCCCAGCATTTT.

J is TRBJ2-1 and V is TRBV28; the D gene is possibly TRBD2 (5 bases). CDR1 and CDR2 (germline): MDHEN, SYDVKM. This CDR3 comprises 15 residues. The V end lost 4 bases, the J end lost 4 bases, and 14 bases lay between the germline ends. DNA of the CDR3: TGTGCCAGCAGTTCCGGACTCCTCTATTACAATGAGCAGTTCTTC. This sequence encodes CASSSGLLYYNEQFF. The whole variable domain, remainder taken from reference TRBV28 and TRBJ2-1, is DVKVTQSSRYLVKRTGEKVFLECVQDMDHENMFWYRQDPGLGLRLIYFSYDVKMKEKGDIPEGYSVSREKKERFSLILESASTNQTSMYLCASSSGLLYYNEQFFGPGTRLTVL.

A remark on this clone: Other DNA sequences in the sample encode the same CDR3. Here the CDR3 DNA reads TGTGCCAGCAGCGCCACAGGAGACTCTGGAAACACCATATATTTT. Protein product: CASSATGDSGNTIYF. The chain has TRBV9 and TRBJ1-3; D is perhaps TRBD1 (5 bases). This CDR3 spans 15 amino acids. Trimming took off 3 bases at V and 0 bases at J, with 10 bases between the two ends. The germline V gene encodes CDR1 SGDLS and CDR2 YYNGEE.

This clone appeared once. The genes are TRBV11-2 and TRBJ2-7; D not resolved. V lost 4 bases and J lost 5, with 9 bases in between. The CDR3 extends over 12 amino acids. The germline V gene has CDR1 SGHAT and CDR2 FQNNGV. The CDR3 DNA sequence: TGTGCCAGCAGCTCCAACTACCACGAGCAGTACTTC. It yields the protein CASSSNYHEQYF. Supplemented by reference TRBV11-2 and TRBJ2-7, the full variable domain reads EAGVAQSPRYKIIEKRQSVAFWCNPISGHATLYWYQQILGQGPKLLIQFQNNGVVDDSQLPKDRFSAERLKGVDSTLKIQPAKLEDSAVYLCASSSNYHEQYFGPGTRLTVT.

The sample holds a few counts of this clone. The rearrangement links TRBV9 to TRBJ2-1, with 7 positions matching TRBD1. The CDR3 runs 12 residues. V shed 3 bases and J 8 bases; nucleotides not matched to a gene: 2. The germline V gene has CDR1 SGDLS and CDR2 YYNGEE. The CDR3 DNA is TGTGCCAGCAGCGGAACAGGGGATGAGCAGTTCTTC. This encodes CASSGTGDEQFF. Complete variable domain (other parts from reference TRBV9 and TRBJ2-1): DSGVTQTPKHLITATGQRVTLRCSPRSGDLSVYWYQQSLDQGLQFLIQYYNGEERAKGNILERFSAQQFPDLHSELNLSSLELGDSALYFCASSGTGDEQFFGPGTRLTVL.

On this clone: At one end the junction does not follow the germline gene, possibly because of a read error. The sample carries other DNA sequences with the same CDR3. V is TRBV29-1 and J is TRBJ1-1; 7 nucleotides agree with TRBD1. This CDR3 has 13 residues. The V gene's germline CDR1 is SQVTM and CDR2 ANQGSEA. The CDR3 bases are TGCAGCGTGGCTAACAGGGGCGAGACTGAAGCCTTCTTT. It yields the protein CSVANRGETEAFF.

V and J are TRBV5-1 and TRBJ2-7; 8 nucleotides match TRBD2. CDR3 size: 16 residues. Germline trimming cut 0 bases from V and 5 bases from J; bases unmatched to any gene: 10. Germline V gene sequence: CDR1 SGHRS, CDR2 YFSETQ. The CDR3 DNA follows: TGCGCCAGCAGCTTGGCCTTGGCGGGAGGTTTAGACGAGCAGTACTTC. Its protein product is CASSLALAGGLDEQYF. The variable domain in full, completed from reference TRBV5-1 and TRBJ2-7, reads KAGVTQTPRYLIKTRGQQVTLSCSPISGHRSVSWYQQTPGQGLQFLFEYFSETQRNKGNFPGRFSGRQFSNSRSEMNVSTLELGDSALYLCASSLALAGGLDEQYFGPGTRLTVT.

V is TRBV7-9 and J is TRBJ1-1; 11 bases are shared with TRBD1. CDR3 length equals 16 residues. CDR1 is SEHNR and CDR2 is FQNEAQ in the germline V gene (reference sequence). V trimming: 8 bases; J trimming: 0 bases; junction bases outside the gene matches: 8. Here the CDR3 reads CASSRDRGNLNTEAFF. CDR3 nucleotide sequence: TGTGCCAGCTCTAGGGACAGGGGGAATTTGAACACTGAAGCTTTCTTT.

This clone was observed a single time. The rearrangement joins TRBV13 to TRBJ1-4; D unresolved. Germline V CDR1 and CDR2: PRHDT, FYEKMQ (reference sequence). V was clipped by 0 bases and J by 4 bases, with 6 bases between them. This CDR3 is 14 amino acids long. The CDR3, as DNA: TGTGCCAGCAGCTTAGGATTCGGTAATGAAAAACTGTTTTTT. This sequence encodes CASSLGFGNEKLFF.

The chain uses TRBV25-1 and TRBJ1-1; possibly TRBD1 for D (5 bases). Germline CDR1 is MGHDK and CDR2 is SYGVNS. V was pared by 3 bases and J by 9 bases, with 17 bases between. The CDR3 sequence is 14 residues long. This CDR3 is CASSDGTGDWKAFF. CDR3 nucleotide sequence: TGTGCCAGCAGTGATGGGACGGGGGACTGGAAAGCTTTCTTT. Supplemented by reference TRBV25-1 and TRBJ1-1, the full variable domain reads EADIYQTPRYLVIGTGKKITLECSQTMGHDKMYWYQQDPGMELHLIHYSYGVNSTEKGDLSSESTVSRIRTEHFPLTLESARPSHTSQYLCASSDGTGDWKAFFGQGTRLTVV.

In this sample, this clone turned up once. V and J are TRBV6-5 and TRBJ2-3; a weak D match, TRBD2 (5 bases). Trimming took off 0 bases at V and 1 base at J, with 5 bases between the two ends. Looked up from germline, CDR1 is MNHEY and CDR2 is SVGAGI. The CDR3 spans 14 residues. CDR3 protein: CASSYSSGTDTQYF. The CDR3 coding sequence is TGTGCCAGCAGTTACTCTAGCGGCACAGATACGCAGTATTTT.

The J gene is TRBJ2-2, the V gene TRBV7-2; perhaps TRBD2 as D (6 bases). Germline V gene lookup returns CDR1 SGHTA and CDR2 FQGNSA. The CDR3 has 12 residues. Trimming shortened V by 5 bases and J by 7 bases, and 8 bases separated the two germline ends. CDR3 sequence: CASSPTSGELFF. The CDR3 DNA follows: TGTGCCAGCAGCCCGACTAGCGGGGAGCTGTTTTTT.